This is a list of T cell receptor beta chains from one sample in a study of CD8+ T cells in alopecia areata. Sequencing was performed with immunoSEQ multiplex PCR; in TCRdb, only in-frame clones are kept and a portion is missing. The table records about 190,000 clones, less than 65% of them present only once. Sample: CD4+ T cells sorted from blood, taken at week 24, from a patient treated with tofacitinib. Every receptor here comes from a human donor with alopecia areata. Each CDR3 is given with its conserved first and last residue. D genes are given only for firm matches. Not all rows give a size; the values are once, few, many and, for expanded clones, a class.

J	D	size	V	DNA	CDR3
TRBJ2-5	NA	NA	TRBV29-1	TGCAGCGTTTCACAGGGATTCTCATTCGGGACAGAGACCCAGTACTTC	CSVSQGFSFGTETQYF
TRBJ1-2	NA	few	TRBV29-1	TGCAGCGGGGGGGACATCTATGGCTACACCTTC	CSGGDIYGYTF
TRBJ2-3	TRBD2	NA	TRBV30	TGTGCCTGGAGACCCGGACTAGCGGGCACAGATACGCAGTATTTT	CAWRPGLAGTDTQYF
TRBJ1-4	TRBD1	NA	TRBV9	TGTGCCAGCAGCGTAGACAGGGGCAGTGAAAAACTGTTTTTT	CASSVDRGSEKLFF
TRBJ1-4	TRBD1	NA	TRBV30	TGTGCCTGGGCCCCGACAGGGAGGAATGAAAAACTGTTTTTT	CAWAPTGRNEKLFF
TRBJ2-7	NA	NA	TRBV27	TGTGCCAGCAGTTTTGGTAGACCGCAAGACTCCTACGAGCAGTACTTC	CASSFGRPQDSYEQYF
TRBJ1-4	NA	NA	TRBV5-1	TGCGCCAGCAGCTTGAGGCAGGGTGGTGAAAAACTGTTTTTT	CASSLRQGGEKLFF
TRBJ1-1	NA	NA	TRBV29-1	TGCAGCGCTAAGGTCGGAAACACTGAAGCTTTCTTT	CSAKVGNTEAFF
TRBJ2-5	TRBD1	few	TRBV5-6	TGTGCCAGCAGCGGGACAGGGTTAGGAGAGACCCAGTACTTC	CASSGTGLGETQYF
TRBJ1-1	NA	NA	TRBV5-1	TGCGCCAGCAGCTTTGACGCGAGCACTGAAGCTTTCTTT	CASSFDASTEAFF
TRBJ1-1	NA	many	TRBV19	TGTGCCAGTAGTATTTGGGGAATGAGTACTGAAGCTTTCTTT	CASSIWGMSTEAFF
TRBJ1-2	NA	NA	TRBV25-1	TGTGCCAGCAGAGAAACAGGAAGAAACTATGGCTACACCTTC	CASRETGRNYGYTF
TRBJ2-3	TRBD1	few	TRBV29-1	TGCAGCGTGGGACAGGGGGCCACAGATACGCAGTATTTT	CSVGQGATDTQYF
TRBJ2-1	TRBD2	NA	TRBV29-1	TGCAGCGTTGACAAGCGGGGGGGCGACTCCTACAATGAGCAGTTCTTC	CSVDKRGGDSYNEQFF
TRBJ1-2	TRBD1	few	TRBV10-3	TGTGCCATCAGCTCTTTCGAGACAGGGAACTATGGCTACACCTTC	CAISSFETGNYGYTF
TRBJ1-4	NA	once	TRBV28	TGTGCCACCTTAGGGGGGGGAAATGAAAAACTGTTTTTT	CATLGGGNEKLFF
TRBJ2-1	NA	few	TRBV11-2	TGTGCCAGCAGCCCCCGGGGGGCTTTGAAGTTCTTC	CASSPRGALKFF
TRBJ2-2	TRBD1	NA	TRBV5-1	TGCGCCAGCAGCTTGGTTCCCCGGACAGGGGGCCCTGGATCCACCGGGGAGCTGTTTTTT	CASSLVPRTGGPGSTGELFF
TRBJ1-6	NA	NA	TRBV14	TGTGCCAGCAGCCAAAGTTTCGTCGGGGCACCTAATTCACCCCTCCACTTT	CASSQSFVGAPNSPLHF
TRBJ2-3	NA	NA	TRBV6-6	TGTGCCAGCAGTCCCTGGGCAGATACGCAGTATTTT	CASSPWADTQYF
TRBJ1-1	NA	NA	TRBV7-6	TGTGCCAGCAGCTTAATGCGGCAGAACACTGAAGCTTTCTTT	CASSLMRQNTEAFF
TRBJ2-2	NA	NA	TRBV25-1	TGTGCCAGCAGGGGGGCCGGGGAGCTGTTTTTT	CASRGAGELFF
TRBJ2-2	NA	few	TRBV19	TGTGCCAGTAGTAGCGGGATTCGGGCCGGGGAGCTGTTTTTT	CASSSGIRAGELFF
TRBJ1-1	NA	NA	TRBV5-6	TGTGCCAGCAGCACCGCGTCCCACCCCCGCCCAATGAACACTGAAGCTTTCTTT	CASSTASHPRPMNTEAFF
TRBJ2-3	NA	few	TRBV29-1	TGCAGCGTCCGGTCCCGTCACACAGATACGCAGTATTTT	CSVRSRHTDTQYF
TRBJ1-1	TRBD1	NA	TRBV29-1	TGCAGCGTTTCTCGGGGACAGAGCACTGAAGCTTTCTTT	CSVSRGQSTEAFF
TRBJ1-3	TRBD1	NA	TRBV5-1	TGCGCCAGCAGCGTACAGGGGGCTTCTGGAAACACCATATATTTT	CASSVQGASGNTIYF
TRBJ2-6	TRBD1	few	TRBV19	TGTGCCAGTAGCCCGGGACAGGGATTAGGCGTCCTGACTTTC	CASSPGQGLGVLTF
TRBJ2-6	NA	NA	TRBV9	TGTGCCAGCAGCCCTCGTGCAGGGGGAGGCTCTGGGGCCAACGTCCTGACTTTC	CASSPRAGGGSGANVLTF
TRBJ1-2	NA	NA	TRBV15	TGTGCCACCAGCAGAGGGTCCAATGGCTACACCTTC	CATSRGSNGYTF
TRBJ1-1	NA	NA	TRBV7-8	TGTGCCAGCAGCTTAGGGTTGGGGAGGAACACTGAAGCTTTCTTT	CASSLGLGRNTEAFF
TRBJ1-1	NA	NA	TRBV30	TGTGCCGGGAAACCGGACGGGAACACTGAAGCTTTCTTT	CAGKPDGNTEAFF
TRBJ1-4	NA	NA	TRBV29-1	TGCAGCGCCGGGCGCCGGGTCGGTGAAAAACTGTTTTTT	CSAGRRVGEKLFF
TRBJ2-3	NA	NA	TRBV7-2	TGTGCCAGCAGCTTAGGGGGCACAGATACGCAGTATTTT	CASSLGGTDTQYF
TRBJ1-2	NA	NA	TRBV30	TGTGCCTGGAGTAAGGACAGCTATGGCTACACCTTC	CAWSKDSYGYTF
TRBJ2-2	NA	few	TRBV14	TGTGCCAGCAGCCAAGATGCCAGGGTAATCGGGGAGCTGTTTTTT	CASSQDARVIGELFF
TRBJ2-1	NA	few	TRBV7-9	TGTGCCAGCAGCTTCTCGATACGAGACGGATACAATGAGCAGTTCTTC	CASSFSIRDGYNEQFF
TRBJ1-1	NA	few	TRBV12-5	TGTGCTAGTAACGGGATCACTGAAGCTTTCTTT	CASNGITEAFF
TRBJ2-2	NA	NA	TRBV29-1	TGCAGCTCCAGTCATGGGGCCGGGGAGCTGTTTTTT	CSSSHGAGELFF
TRBJ1-2	TRBD1	few	TRBV28	TGTGCCAGCAGTCCACACGGGACAGCGTATGGCTACACCTTC	CASSPHGTAYGYTF
TRBJ2-1	TRBD2	NA	TRBV11-2	TGCGCCAGCAGCCAAGATGTTACCGGGACTACATCCGGTGAGCAGTTCTTC	CASSQDVTGTTSGEQFF
TRBJ2-2	TRBD1	few	TRBV29-1	TGCAGCGTCCAGACAGGGGTCGGGGAGCTGTTTTTT	CSVQTGVGELFF
TRBJ2-3	TRBD1	few	TRBV29-1	TGCAGCGGGCGACAGGGGCAAGATACGCAGTATTTT	CSGRQGQDTQYF
TRBJ2-6	NA	NA	TRBV10-3	TGTGCCATCAGTGAGTCTGGGGCCAACGTCCTGACTTTC	CAISESGANVLTF
TRBJ2-3	TRBD2	NA	TRBV29-1	TGCAGCGTTGCGACTAGCGGGGCGGGAGATACGCAGTATTTT	CSVATSGAGDTQYF
TRBJ2-1	TRBD2	NA	TRBV11-2	TGTGCCAGCGGGACTAGCGGGGGAGTTGGTGAGCAGTTCTTC	CASGTSGGVGEQFF
TRBJ2-7	NA	NA	TRBV30	TGTGCCTGGAGCTCCGGCTTAACCTACGAGCAGTACTTC	CAWSSGLTYEQYF
TRBJ2-7	NA	NA	TRBV14	TGTGCCAGCAGCCGGAACCGCTACGAGCAGTACTTC	CASSRNRYEQYF
TRBJ2-1	NA	NA	TRBV30	TGTGCCTGGGGGTGGGGGCACAATGAGCAGTTCTTC	CAWGWGHNEQFF
TRBJ2-7	NA	NA	TRBV25-1	TGTGCCAGCAGTGTTTCCGGGGCTGCCAGAGACTTC	CASSVSGAARDF
TRBJ1-2	TRBD1	few	TRBV9	TGTGCCAGCAGCTCCCTTGGGGACAGAAGTCTGCGCTACACCTTC	CASSSLGDRSLRYTF
TRBJ1-2	NA	NA	TRBV6-4	TGTGCCAGCAGTGCCTCCCCAGGGTTGAGCTACACCTTC	CASSASPGLSYTF
TRBJ2-5	TRBD1	few	TRBV11-2	TGTGCCAGCAGCCTCCGGGACAGGGGGCGGGAGACCCAGTACTTC	CASSLRDRGRETQYF
TRBJ2-2	NA	few	TRBV6-4	TGTGCCAGCGGAGCTAGCGCGAACACCGGGGAGCTGTTTTTT	CASGASANTGELFF